This TCR beta chain comes out of a study of metastatic and nonmetastatic thyroid tumors (dated by TCRdb to about 2020). Regarding the research as a whole: The researchers compared repertoires between peripheral blood samples and tumor or nodule tissue samples from patients with malignant or benign thyroid disease.

Findings and caveats that apply to the study as a whole: TCR beta diversity was reported as significantly higher in malignant tumors than in benign nodules, in both blood and tumor samples.

Spanning cysteine to phenylalanine, the CDR3 consists of 13 amino acids. The only DNA kept is the CDR3, 39 bases in frame from the first base. The junction carries 11 bases between V and J, which are trimmed by 5 bases and 6 bases respectively. According to the germline V gene, CDR1 reads MNHNS and CDR2 reads SASEGT. No treatment had been received by any patient before thyroid surgery. Patient clinical samples collected from about 2011 to 2019 were retrospectively analysed using T-cell receptor beta sequencing. This clone is categorized as large (0.1 to 1%). Which antigen it targets is not known. No much larger clonotype is one base removed from it; base qualities were not supplied. To prepare the library, PCR was applied. The sequencing machine was an Illumina HiSeq 4000. The TCR beta-chain CDR3 region of each patient was profiled by high-throughput sequencing. As for how the authors treated the data: The researchers built a classifier to tell apart papillary thyroid cancer patients with distant metastasis, based on CDR3 differences among clinicopathological groups. The Shannon index was used to assess repertoire diversity, and the Morisita-Horn index was used to assess tumor-blood repertoire similarity. TCRdb reanalyzed the raw reads on its own, using fastp at Q25 for trimming and MiXCR for clone calling, and kept in-frame beta chains. Here the V and J calls rest on TCRdb's processing, not on the authors' analysis. Recorded for this sample are fewer than 7,000 clones; roughly 19% of them occurred a single time. The ten largest account for approximately 6% of the sample.

This chain joins TRBV6-1 to TRBJ2-1; the D gene is perhaps TRBD1, on 5 matching bases. This receptor was obtained from a female donor with papillary thyroid cancer or a benign thyroid nodule (not recorded which). Some clones in this sample may be carry-over from other donors' samples. The sample consisted of adjacent normal tissue. The DNA reads as follows: TGTGCCAGCAGTCAGGGATCCGTCAATGAGCAGTTCTTC. This translates into CASSQGSVNEQFF.